This TCR beta chain is from a study of T-cell memory formation after mild COVID-19. At the level of the study: TCR clusters were mostly donor specific.

TCRdb re-analysed the 5' RACE reads in MiXCR, keeping a single row per CDR3 protein. The table shows fewer than 250,000 distinct CDR3 sequences, with roughly a tenth occurring only once. This CDR3 contains 16 residues. Trimming shortened V by 3 bases and J by 8 bases, and 23 bases separated the two germline ends. CDR1 SGDLS and CDR2 YYNGEE come from the germline V gene. Overall study findings and caveats: For second-wave clones that peaked at day 37, SARS-CoV-2 specificity went unverified. Within pre-infection memory, some responding clones were found, suggesting cross-reactive memory joined.

In the case of this clonotype: Its antigen is not known.

This chain joins TRBV9 and TRBJ1-2; TRBD1 might be the D (6 bases). The sequenced material came from PBMCs or a T cell subset sorted from them (not recorded which). The TCR comes from a young man who had mild COVID-19 (a few samples of this study predate the infection). Cell type and time point are not known. CDR3 sequence reads: CASSAGLRQALGGYTF. The CDR3 DNA sequence: TGTGCCAGCAGCGCCGGCCTTCGACAGGCCCTAGGGGGCTACACCTTC.